The clone carrying this TCR beta chain was seen just once. The data were taken from a study of blood T cell repertoires in COVID-19. Across the whole study: COVID-19 samples collected from the United States, Italy and Spain covered acute and convalescent phases. From T cells, B-cell-depleted T cells, or PBMCs came the material, which was cDNA or gDNA.

As handled by the study authors: Reference gene primer amplification gave estimated nucleated cell counts. The table came from immunoSEQ multiplex PCR; TCRdb's copy has only in-frame clones and leaves some out. Clonal size and the V and J genes are those of that table, whereas D and trimming came from the DNA. Seen here are about 290,000 clones, around 85% observed once, and the top ten hold over 3.5%. The CDR3 totals 22 residues. V is TRBV21-1 and J is TRBJ2-5; the D call of TRBD2 is as the table states it, not checked on the DNA. TRBV21-1 is a listed pseudogene. The specimen sequenced was peripheral blood. This TCR was sampled from a woman aged 50 to 65 with active or convalescent COVID-19. The CDR3 here is CASSPPCWTSGRSVTFAETQYF. In nucleotides, the CDR3 is TGTGCCAGCAGTCCCCCCTGCTGGACTAGCGGGAGGTCCGTTACGTTTGCGGAGACCCAGTACTTC.